The 9 T cell receptor beta chains presented below share a single source sample, sequenced in a study of T cells expressing NK-cell markers. From its re-call of the 5' RACE reads, TCRdb lists each CDR3 protein once, without DNA. The sample totals about 460,000 distinct CDR3 sequences. The sample taken for sequencing was blood T cells: a sorted CD56 or NKG2C T cell subset, CD4+ or CD8+ T cells, or bulk PBMC T cells (not recorded which). These receptors originate from a woman in her forties or fifties in good health.

The chain employs TRBV2 and TRBJ2-3; the D call from TCRdb, TRBD1, cannot be confirmed without DNA. CDR1 SNHLY and CDR2 FYNNEI come from the germline V gene. This CDR3 region has 13 residues. The CDR3 loop is CASWDRGTDTQYF.

V is TRBV6-5 and J is TRBJ2-7. The germline gives CDR1 MNHEY, CDR2 SVGAGI. The CDR3 extends over 14 amino acids. This CDR3 is CASSYSGWGYEQYF.

This chain links TRBV5-1 with TRBJ1-4; with no DNA, the TCRdb D assignment of TRBD1 cannot be verified. This CDR3 has 18 amino acids. The germline V gene has CDR1 SGHRS and CDR2 YFSETQ. The CDR3: CASSLSLGTGSANEKLFF.

The rearrangement uses TRBV20-1 and TRBJ2-7. The V gene's germline CDR1 is DFQATT and CDR2 SNEGSKA (reference sequence). The CDR3 consists of 11 residues. CDR3 loop: CSAPIVGEQYF.

The J gene is TRBJ2-1, the V gene TRBV3-1; TCRdb selects TRBD1, and the lack of DNA leaves this call unchecked. The CDR3 covers 14 residues. Germline V gene lookup returns CDR1 LGHDT and CDR2 YNNKEL (reference sequence). The chain's CDR3 is CASDLGGLGNEQFF.

The chain is built from TRBV4-1 and TRBJ2-2. CDR1 is MGHRA, CDR2 YSYEKL, per germline. This CDR3 contains 15 residues. CDR3 sequence reads: CASSRNLANTGELFF.

The chain couples TRBV7-9 to TRBJ1-2; TCRdb selects TRBD1, and the lack of DNA leaves this call unchecked. Looked up from germline, CDR1 is SEHNR and CDR2 is FQNEAQ (reference sequence). The CDR3 covers 14 residues. The CDR3 protein is CASSLRQDLVGYTF.

This sequence joins TRBV5-5 and TRBJ1-5. Germline CDR1 is SGHKS and CDR2 is YYEKEE (reference sequence). CDR3 length: 15 amino acids. The CDR3 protein is CASSLQGGVSQPQHF.

The CDR3 spells CASSPRTSGNTGELFF. The gene calls are TRBV5-1 and TRBJ2-2; TCRdb outputs TRBD2, but without DNA this stays unchecked. Germline V gene sequence: CDR1 SGHRS, CDR2 YFSETQ. This CDR3 contains 16 residues. The entire variable domain, with the rest obtained from reference TRBV5-1 and TRBJ2-2, is as follows: KAGVTQTPRYLIKTRGQQVTLSCSPISGHRSVSWYQQTPGQGLQFLFEYFSETQRNKGNFPGRFSGRQFSNSRSEMNVSTLELGDSALYLCASSPRTSGNTGELFFGEGSRLTVL.